A single sample is the source of the 30 T cell receptor beta chains below, sequenced in a study of vaccination and CD4 T cells after COVID-19. Oncomine TCR Beta short-read sequencing was applied to DNA from cultured CD4+ T cells. TCRdb analysed the PCR reads with MiXCR anew, one entry per CDR3 protein. This sample yields 15,000 to 20,000 distinct CDR3 sequences, of which around 58% are seen a single time; roughly 7.4% belongs to the top ten. Their target antigens are unknown. Documented treatment: roughly nine-day PBMC culture with coronavirus spike peptide pools or control peptides (ViraFEST assay). The sample taken for sequencing was CD4+ T cells from blood, cultured in vitro. The receptors here all came from a human donor who had recovered from COVID-19.

This chain joins TRBV27 and TRBJ1-2; weak D call: TRBD1 (5 bases). V was shortened by 3 bases and J by 3 bases, with 8 bases between the two germline ends. In germline, CDR1 is MNHEY, CDR2 SMNVEV (reference sequence). There are 13 residues in the CDR3. This chain's CDR3 is CASSFGRDYGYTF. The CDR3 bases are TGTGCCAGCAGTTTCGGCAGGGACTATGGCTACACCTTC.

The chain carries TRBV20-1 and TRBJ1-1; the match to TRBD1 covers 7 bases. CDR1 and CDR2 from the germline V gene are DFQATT and SNEGSKA (reference sequence). The CDR3 runs to 14 residues. The V and J ends lost 5 bases and 5 bases, in that order; junction bases with no gene match: 11. CDR3 protein: CSAQPTGKGTEAFF. The DNA for the CDR3 is TGCAGTGCTCAGCCGACAGGGAAGGGGACTGAAGCTTTCTTT.

This clonotype has just a few counts. The genes are TRBV20-1 and TRBJ1-5; 9 bases map to TRBD1. The CDR3 consists of 15 residues. The germline CDR1 and CDR2 sequences are DFQATT and SNEGSKA (reference sequence). Unmatched junction bases numbered 7, after V lost 4 bases and J lost 3 bases. The CDR3, as DNA: TGCAGTGCTAAATCTCGGGACAGGGCCAATCAGCCCCAGCATTTT. Translating it yields CSAKSRDRANQPQHF.

V usage is TRBV19 and J usage is TRBJ1-5, with D possibly matching TRBD1 (6 bases). Trimming left V 8 bases short and J 0 bases short, with 17 bases between. The CDR3 totals 16 residues. The germline CDR1 and CDR2 sequences are LNHDA and SQIVND (reference sequence). CDR3 nucleotides: TGTGCCAGTCGTAACCAGGGGACCTATAGCAATCAGCCCCAGCATTTT. Amino acid sequence: CASRNQGTYSNQPQHF.

The gene calls are TRBV4-1 and TRBJ1-1; 7 bases match TRBD1. V dropped 1 base and J dropped 9; count of bases not matched to a gene: 8. The germline gives CDR1 MGHRA, CDR2 YSYEKL. This CDR3 comprises 14 residues. Written as DNA, the CDR3 is TGCGCCAGCAGCCAAGTCGGCACAGGGGAGAAAGCTTTCTTT. This sequence encodes CASSQVGTGEKAFF.

This clonotype was seen only once. The chain has TRBV6-2 or TRBV6-3 and TRBJ2-2; possible D gene TRBD2, 6 bases. The CDR3 is 14 amino acids. Germline-derived CDR1 and CDR2 are MNHEY and SVGEGT. Trimming removed 6 bases at V and 6 bases at J, with 14 bases between. CDR3 in amino acids: CASSFLREAGELFF. The CDR3 nucleotides read TGTGCCAGCAGCTTCCTCAGGGAGGCCGGGGAGCTGTTTTTT.

The chain links TRBV10-1 to TRBJ2-1; 9 bases are a match to TRBD2. CDR3 length: 16 amino acids. Germline V lookup: CDR1 WNHNN, CDR2 SYGVQD (reference sequence). Trimming cost V 1 base and J 5 bases; bases outside gene matches: 6. CDR3 protein: CASSELASGNHNEQFF. DNA for the CDR3: TGCGCCAGCAGTGAGTTGGCTAGCGGGAACCACAATGAGCAGTTCTTC.

The chain is built from TRBV20-1 and TRBJ2-5; perhaps TRBD1 as D (6 bases). V was pared by 5 bases and J by 2 bases, with 15 bases between. Per the germline V gene, CDR1 is DFQATT and CDR2 is SNEGSKA (reference sequence). The CDR3 runs to 14 residues. The CDR3 region has the DNA TGCAGTGCTTCCACAGGGTTTGGGCAAGAGACCCAGTACTTC. Its protein product is CSASTGFGQETQYF.

This clonotype was seen a single time. The V gene is TRBV20-1, the J gene TRBJ1-1, with TRBD1 matching 8 bases. The CDR3 sequence is 15 residues long. J was trimmed by 1 base and V by 3 bases; bases with no gene match: 7. The germline gives CDR1 DFQATT, CDR2 SNEGSKA (reference sequence). The CDR3 nucleotides are TGCAGTGCTAGGGAACCACAGGGGGAGAACACTGAAGCTTTCTTT. Amino acids: CSAREPQGENTEAFF.

In its sample, this clonotype was seen a few times. The chain has TRBV20-1 and TRBJ2-3; tentatively, D is TRBD1 (5 bases). The ends were cut back, 3 bases at V and 4 bases at J, with 11 bases in the middle. The CDR3 sequence is 13 residues long. Germline CDR1 reads DFQATT; CDR2 reads SNEGSKA (reference sequence). The CDR3 loop reads CSASLQGPDTQYF. The CDR3 region has the DNA TGCAGTGCTAGTCTCCAGGGCCCAGATACGCAGTATTTT.

This clonotype was seen only once. V usage is TRBV20-1 and J usage is TRBJ2-3; 13 nucleotides line up with TRBD2. The germline V gene has CDR1 DFQATT and CDR2 SNEGSKA (reference sequence). The ends lost 3 bases at V and 0 bases at J; junction bases unmatched: 12. The CDR3 covers 19 residues. CDR3 amino acids: CSARGGGTSGVSSTDTQYF. The CDR3 DNA sequence: TGCAGTGCTAGGGGGGGAGGGACTAGCGGGGTTTCTAGCACAGATACGCAGTATTTT.

The V and J genes are TRBV27 and TRBJ2-5; 9 bases map to TRBD1. The germline V gene encodes CDR1 MNHEY and CDR2 SMNVEV (reference sequence). V lost 4 bases to trimming and J lost 5 bases; unmatched junction nucleotides: 8. The CDR3 runs 15 residues. The CDR3 spells CASSSYRGRRETQYF. CDR3 sequence (DNA): TGTGCCAGCAGTTCCTACAGGGGGCGCAGGGAGACCCAGTACTTC.

This chain uses TRBV5-1 with TRBJ2-3; TRBD2 aligns across 10 bases. The germline gives CDR1 SGHRS, CDR2 YFSETQ. Trimming at V came to 1 base and at J to 4 bases, leaving 6 bases not matched to a gene. The length of the CDR3 is 16 residues. The CDR3 DNA reads as TGCGCCAGCAGCTTGTCCTCTAGCGGGAGCTCAGATACGCAGTATTTT. Amino acids: CASSLSSSGSSDTQYF.

The chain links TRBV10-2 to TRBJ2-3, with 9 nucleotides matching TRBD2. Germline V gene sequence: CDR1 WSHSY, CDR2 SAAADI. With 8 bases clipped from V and 7 bases from J, the junction kept 19 bases outside the gene matches. CDR3 length: 17 residues. The CDR3 DNA is TGCGCCAGCCTCTATTTGACTAGCGGCCCCTCACGAAATACGCAGTATTTT. Its protein is CASLYLTSGPSRNTQYF.

This sequence joins TRBV7-6 and TRBJ2-7, with 7 bases identical to TRBD1. The CDR3 totals 14 residues. With V trimmed by 5 bases and J by 0 bases, 4 bases remained unmatched. Germline CDR1 reads SGHVS; CDR2 reads FNYEAQ. As DNA, the CDR3 is TGTGCCAGCAGCCCACAGGGGAACTCCTACGAGCAGTACTTC. Amino acid sequence: CASSPQGNSYEQYF.

The chain has TRBV28 and TRBJ2-7, with D possibly being TRBD2 (6 bases). CDR3 length equals 14 residues. From germline, CDR1 is MDHEN and CDR2 SYDVKM. The germline V and J ends were trimmed by 7 bases and 1 base, with 14 bases remaining between them. The CDR3 loop reads CASNGGAGSYEQYF. CDR3 nucleotides: TGTGCCAGCAACGGCGGGGCTGGTTCCTACGAGCAGTACTTC.

This rearrangement joins TRBV7-8 to TRBJ1-3; D not resolved. This CDR3 contains 14 residues. Trimming removed 0 bases at V and 0 bases at J, with 3 bases between. Per the germline V gene, CDR1 is SGHVS and CDR2 is FQNEAQ. In nucleotides, the CDR3 is TGTGCCAGCAGCTTAGCGTACTCTGGAAACACCATATATTTT. Residues: CASSLAYSGNTIYF.

The chain joins TRBV7-9 to TRBJ1-2, with D uncertain. This CDR3 is built from 12 residues. The V and J ends lost 4 bases and 2 bases respectively, with 5 bases between them. Germline V gene data show CDR1 as SEHNR and CDR2 as FQNEAQ (reference sequence). The CDR3 loop is CASSSPNYGYTF. CDR3 nucleotides: TGTGCCAGCAGCTCTCCGAACTATGGCTACACCTTC.

This clonotype has just a few counts. The chain joins TRBV15 to TRBJ1-5, with D possibly being TRBD1 (5 bases). Germline CDR1 LNHNV, CDR2 YYDKDF (reference sequence). This CDR3 is built from 20 residues. Trimming removed 0 bases from V and 4 bases from J, with 25 bases in between. The CDR3 reads CATSRDRPSGDSALNQPQHF. DNA of the CDR3: TGTGCCACCAGCAGAGATCGCCCCTCCGGAGACAGCGCCTTAAATCAGCCCCAGCATTTT.

The J gene is TRBJ2-1, the V gene TRBV7-2; 9 positions agree with TRBD2. This CDR3 has 14 residues. V lost 6 bases to trimming and J lost 9 bases; unmatched junction nucleotides: 9. Germline loops: CDR1 SGHTA, CDR2 FQGNSA. The CDR3, as DNA: TGTGCCAGCAGACCCGTAGCGGGGGTGGTTGAGCAGTTCTTC. This translates into CASRPVAGVVEQFF.

The gene calls are TRBV6-2 or TRBV6-3 and TRBJ1-5; D may be TRBD1 (5 bases). V was pared by 8 bases and J by 1 base, with 9 bases between. Germline V gene lookup returns CDR1 MNHEY and CDR2 SVGEGT. The CDR3 covers 13 residues. The CDR3 nucleotides are TGTGCCAGCTCGGGGGGGAGCAATCAGCCCCAGCATTTT. It translates to CASSGGSNQPQHF.

This clonotype was found a few times. The V call is TRBV9, the J call TRBJ2-7, with a possible D match to TRBD2 (5 bases). Trimming shortened V by 0 bases and J by 3 bases, and 7 bases separated the two germline ends. Germline CDR1 SGDLS, CDR2 YYNGEE. The CDR3 has 13 residues. CDR3 DNA sequence: TGTGCCAGCAGCGTAGACGGACTCTACGAGCAGTACTTC. Amino acid sequence: CASSVDGLYEQYF.

This chain uses TRBV2 with TRBJ2-1, with 10 bases matching TRBD2. Germline values: CDR1 SNHLY, CDR2 FYNNEI. The CDR3 length is 14 residues. The ends lost 8 bases at V and 4 bases at J; junction bases unmatched: 5. CDR3 nucleotides: TGTGCCAGCTCGACTAGCGGGTTGTACAATGAGCAGTTCTTC. Residues: CASSTSGLYNEQFF.

The gene calls are TRBV20-1 and TRBJ1-6; D gene ambiguous. Germline V gives CDR1 DFQATT, CDR2 SNEGSKA (reference sequence). The CDR3 is made up of 14 amino acids. V lost 4 bases, J lost 8 bases, and 15 bases lay in between. The CDR3 DNA reads TGCAGTGCTACGGTTGTTACTAGGGATTCACCCCTCCACTTT. Translated: CSATVVTRDSPLHF.

The chain combines TRBV2 with TRBJ1-5; perhaps TRBD1 as D (5 bases). Germline V gene sequence: CDR1 SNHLY, CDR2 FYNNEI. The V gene lost 5 bases and the J gene lost 5 bases, with 13 bases spanning the gap. The CDR3 consists of 14 residues. The DNA of the CDR3 is TGTGCCAGCAGTACCCGACAGAGATATCAGCCCCAGCATTTT. The encoded protein is CASSTRQRYQPQHF.

This chain connects TRBV20-1 to TRBJ2-3; TRBD2 matches 9 bases. Germline CDR1 and CDR2: DFQATT and SNEGSKA (reference sequence). V was clipped by 4 bases and J by 6 bases; unmatched bases: 14. The CDR3 has 16 amino acids. The CDR3 loop reads CSAKKAGGRAGDTQYF. CDR3 in DNA: TGCAGTGCTAAAAAGGCAGGCGGGAGGGCCGGGGATACGCAGTATTTT.

In its sample, this clonotype was seen a few times. The chain links TRBV30 to TRBJ1-2, with a weak D call TRBD1 (6 bases). V was clipped by 0 bases and J by 4 bases, with 12 bases between them. This CDR3 spans 14 amino acids. CDR1 is GTSNPN and CDR2 is SVGIG in the germline V gene (reference sequence). CDR3 residues: CAWSVQGSSYGYTF. CDR3 in DNA: TGTGCCTGGAGTGTACAGGGCAGTAGCTATGGCTACACCTTC. The variable domain in full, completed from reference TRBV30 and TRBJ1-2, reads SQTIHQWPATLVQPVGSPLSLECTVEGTSNPNLYWYRQAAGRGLQLLFYSVGIGQISSEVPQNLSASRPQDRQFILSSKKLLLSDSGFYLCAWSVQGSSYGYTFGSGTRLTVV.

The rearrangement links TRBV5-1 to TRBJ2-3, with TRBD2 as a possible D gene (5 bases). Germline CDR1 SGHRS, CDR2 YFSETQ. Trimming cost V 0 bases and J 2 bases, with 13 bases left between them. The CDR3 covers 16 residues. CDR3 sequence (DNA): TGCGCCAGCAGCTTGGGAAACGACTACTCCACAGATACGCAGTATTTT. This gives the protein CASSLGNDYSTDTQYF. Full variable domain (outside the CDR3, taken from reference TRBV5-1 and TRBJ2-3): KAGVTQTPRYLIKTRGQQVTLSCSPISGHRSVSWYQQTPGQGLQFLFEYFSETQRNKGNFPGRFSGRQFSNSRSEMNVSTLELGDSALYLCASSLGNDYSTDTQYFGPGTRLTVL.

The V call is TRBV5-6, the J call TRBJ2-1; D is unresolved. Germline CDR1 reads SGHDT; CDR2 reads YYEEEE. The CDR3 is made up of 14 amino acids. Between the trimmed V and J ends, which lost 0 bases and 9 bases, there was a span of 13 bases. CDR3 sequence: CASSLEGLKGEQFF. The CDR3 DNA reads as TGTGCCAGCAGCTTGGAGGGCCTTAAAGGTGAGCAGTTCTTC. Variable domain in full (rest from reference TRBV5-6 and TRBJ2-1): DAGVTQSPTHLIKTRGQQVTLRCSPKSGHDTVSWYQQALGQGPQFIFQYYEEEERQRGNFPDRFSGHQFPNYSSELNVNALLLGDSALYLCASSLEGLKGEQFFGPGTRLTVL.

The chain employs TRBV6-2 or TRBV6-3 and TRBJ1-5; D may be TRBD1 (6 bases). V shed 6 bases and J shed 0 bases, with 9 bases lying between them. Germline V gene data show CDR1 as MNHEY and CDR2 as SVGEGT. The CDR3 sequence is 14 residues long. DNA for the CDR3: TGTGCCAGCAGCCGGGACACTAGCAATCAGCCCCAGCATTTT. It codes for CASSRDTSNQPQHF.